The 11 T cell receptor beta chains presented below share a single source sample, sequenced in a study of T cell repertoires in cytomegalovirus infection. What these receptors recognize is not known. TCRdb re-derived calls from the reads in MiXCR, one entry per CDR3 protein. Found here are 110,000 to 150,000 distinct CDR3 sequences, about 32% of them singletons; the top ten hold roughly 51%. Here the sequenced sample was CD8+ T cells from cultured PBMCs, taken from culture after CMV antigen stimulation. Source of these receptors: a human donor in good health (CMV status not recorded). Some clones in this sample may be carry-over from other donors' samples.

The CDR3 DNA reads TGTGCCAGCAGCCAAGAGGTGGGATACAATCAGCCCCAGCATTTT. Protein sequence: CASSQEVGYNQPQHF. This chain connects TRBV4-2 to TRBJ1-5, with unresolved D. Germline V gene data show CDR1 as LGHNA and CDR2 as YNFKEQ. This CDR3 spans 15 amino acids. The V end lost 0 bases, the J end lost 3 bases, and 9 bases lay between the germline ends.

The J gene is TRBJ1-1, the V gene TRBV7-8; the D gene is possibly TRBD1 (5 bases). Trimming removed 7 bases at V and 0 bases at J, with 18 bases between. CDR1 and CDR2 from the germline V gene are SGHVS and FQNEAQ. The CDR3 consists of 16 residues. Here the CDR3 reads CASIGWTGDMNTEAFF. The CDR3 bases are TGTGCCAGCATCGGCTGGACGGGGGATATGAACACTGAAGCTTTCTTT.

The chain links TRBV4-2 to TRBJ2-5; 14 positions agree with TRBD2. The CDR3 totals 16 residues. V lost 6 bases, J lost 2 bases, and 5 bases stayed unmatched. Germline V lookup: CDR1 LGHNA, CDR2 YNFKEQ. CDR3 nucleotide sequence: TGTGCCAGCAGGCGGACTAGCGGGGGGATTCAAGAGACCCAGTACTTC. This gives the protein CASRRTSGGIQETQYF.

The rearrangement uses TRBV5-6 and TRBJ2-7, with TRBD2 matching 12 bases. The V gene end was trimmed by 0 bases and the J gene end by 5 bases; junction bases not matched to a gene: 9. The V gene's germline CDR1 is SGHDT and CDR2 YYEEEE. CDR3 size: 17 residues. CDR3: CASSLDILAGGLNEQYF. The CDR3 DNA reads as TGTGCCAGCAGCTTGGATATACTAGCGGGGGGTCTAAACGAGCAGTACTTC.

The chain recombines TRBV7-9 with TRBJ1-1; no clear D. The V end was cut by 5 bases, the J end by 2 bases, with 12 bases between. The CDR3 extends over 14 amino acids. The germline gives CDR1 SEHNR, CDR2 FQNEAQ (reference sequence). The CDR3 DNA reads TGTGCCAGCAGCCCCCCAGTGTCCAACACTGAAGCTTTCTTT. It yields the protein CASSPPVSNTEAFF.

This clonotype came up a few times. J is TRBJ2-1 and V is TRBV6-5; weak D call: TRBD1 (5 bases). The CDR3 has 14 amino acids. Germline CDR1 reads MNHEY; CDR2 reads SVGAGI. Trimming took 1 base from V and 9 from J, leaving 13 bases between them. The CDR3 DNA is TGTGCCAGCAGTTACTTGGTCCAGGGCGGTGAGCAGTTCTTC. Protein product: CASSYLVQGGEQFF.

This chain joins TRBV19 and TRBJ2-7; D call uncertain. CDR3 length: 15 residues. Trimming shortened V by 6 bases and J by 6 bases, and 21 bases separated the two germline ends. The germline gives CDR1 LNHDA, CDR2 SQIVND (reference sequence). Here the CDR3 reads CASRGWADAPGEQYF. The CDR3 coding sequence is TGTGCCAGTAGGGGATGGGCGGACGCTCCTGGCGAGCAGTACTTC.

The table lists this clonotype with a few counts. CDR3 region: CASSQEGTHTDTQYF. In DNA, the CDR3 is TGTGCCAGCAGCCAGGAGGGGACACACACAGATACGCAGTATTTT. J is TRBJ2-3 and V is TRBV9; D may be TRBD1 or TRBD2 (6 bases each). The length of the CDR3 is 15 residues. From germline, CDR1 is SGDLS and CDR2 YYNGEE. Trimming pared 4 bases from V and 2 bases from J, leaving 14 bases between.

This clonotype was observed a handful of times. The genes are TRBV6-6 and TRBJ1-2; the D gene is possibly TRBD1 (5 bases). This CDR3 has 12 amino acids. V dropped 8 bases and J dropped 4 bases, with 11 bases sitting between them. From germline, CDR1 is MNHNY and CDR2 SVGAGI (reference sequence). CDR3 nucleotides: TGTGCCAGCGGGACGGGTGGCTATGGCTACACCTTC. Translating gives CASGTGGYGYTF.

This clonotype has a handful of counts. CDR3 DNA sequence: TGTGCCAGCGGGGGGAACACCGGGGAGCTGTTTTTT. It encodes CASGGNTGELFF. The chain links TRBV12-3 or TRBV12-4 to TRBJ2-2; D possibly matches TRBD1 or TRBD2 (5 bases each). CDR3 length: 12 residues. V lost 8 bases and J 1 base, leaving 5 bases between the germline ends.

There are many counts of this clonotype. This chain links TRBV28 with TRBJ2-3; D is possibly TRBD1 (5 bases). CDR1 is MDHEN and CDR2 is SYDVKM in the germline V gene. V lost 7 bases to trimming and J lost 4 bases, with 15 bases between them. The CDR3 is 14 amino acids. CDR3 loop: CASTLAGPADTQYF. The CDR3 coding sequence is TGTGCCAGCACCTTGGCAGGGCCCGCAGATACGCAGTATTTT.